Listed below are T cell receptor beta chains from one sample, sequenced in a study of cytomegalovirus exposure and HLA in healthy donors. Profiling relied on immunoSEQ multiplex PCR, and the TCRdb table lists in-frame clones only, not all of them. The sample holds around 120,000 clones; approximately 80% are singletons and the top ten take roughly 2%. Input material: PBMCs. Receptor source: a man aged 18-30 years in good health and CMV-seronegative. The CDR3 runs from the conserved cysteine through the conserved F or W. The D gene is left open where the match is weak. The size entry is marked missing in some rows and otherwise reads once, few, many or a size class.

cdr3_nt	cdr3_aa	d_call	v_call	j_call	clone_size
TGCGCCAGCAGCCCTGGTCTGTCTGGAGTGAGCTCCTACAATGAGCAGTTCTTC	CASSPGLSGVSSYNEQFF	-	TRBV5-1	TRBJ2-1	-
TGTGCCAGCAGCCCTCTTGGAGCGGATACGCAGTATTTT	CASSPLGADTQYF	-	TRBV7-6	TRBJ2-3	-
TGTGCCAGCAGCCCTAGCAGGAATGAGCAGTTCTTC	CASSPSRNEQFF	-	TRBV7-9	TRBJ2-1	-
TGTGCCAGCAGTCCAGGACTAGCTGCAGATACGCAGTATTTT	CASSPGLAADTQYF	TRBD2	TRBV27	TRBJ2-3	few
TGTGCCATCAATAAACAGGGGGTCTACAATGAGCAGTTCTTC	CAINKQGVYNEQFF	TRBD1	TRBV10-3	TRBJ2-1	-
TGTGCCAGCAGAGGGCGGGAGAGTCTCGAGCAGTACTTC	CASRGRESLEQYF	TRBD2	TRBV6-5	TRBJ2-7	-
TGTGCCTGGAGTCAAGGGGTTTCCGGGGAGCTGTTTTTT	CAWSQGVSGELFF	-	TRBV30	TRBJ2-2	few
TGTGCCAGCAGCTTCGGGGGTTGGTCCTACGAGCAGTACTTC	CASSFGGWSYEQYF	-	TRBV5-6	TRBJ2-7	-
TGCGCCAGCAGCCAAGATGCTAGGGCCTTCGGCGGGGGCTACACCTTC	CASSQDARAFGGGYTF	-	TRBV4-3	TRBJ1-2	-
TGTGCCAGCACCCGGCCCGGGGGTCAGCCCCAGCATTTT	CASTRPGGQPQHF	-	TRBV6-5	TRBJ1-5	-
TGTGCCAGCACCCATAAGACTGGGACAGCTGAAGCTTTCTTT	CASTHKTGTAEAFF	TRBD1	TRBV6-5	TRBJ1-1	-
TGCGCCAGCAGTGAGCCAGGGCTCCCCGAAGCTTTCTTT	CASSEPGLPEAFF	-	TRBV10-2	TRBJ1-1	-
TGTGCCTGGAGCATCGGAGGCCTGGTAAAGACCCAGTACTTC	CAWSIGGLVKTQYF	-	TRBV30	TRBJ2-5	-
TGTGCCAGCAGTCCCCCGGACAGACCCTACAATGAGCAGTTCTTC	CASSPPDRPYNEQFF	-	TRBV5-4	TRBJ2-1	once
TGCAGCGTTCTTCGGAGGGGGCTGGACACTGAAGCTTTCTTT	CSVLRRGLDTEAFF	TRBD1	TRBV29-1	TRBJ1-1	-
TGTGCCAGCAGTCTACCTTGGGGGGCCTACGAGCAGTACTTC	CASSLPWGAYEQYF	-	TRBV28	TRBJ2-7	once
TGTGCCAGCAGGGGGACAGGGGGCTCTCGGTACGAGCAGTACTTC	CASRGTGGSRYEQYF	TRBD1	TRBV2	TRBJ2-7	-
TGTGCCATCAGTGAGGGGGCTAGCGGATCCTACAATGAGCAGTTCTTC	CAISEGASGSYNEQFF	TRBD2	TRBV10-3	TRBJ2-1	once
TGTGCCACCCCTCCCAGGTTCGAAGCTGAAGCTTTCTTT	CATPPRFEAEAFF	-	TRBV28	TRBJ1-1	few
TGTGCCAGTAACCCCGGGACAGGGGTTTTCTTGAACACTGAAGCTTTCTTT	CASNPGTGVFLNTEAFF	TRBD1	TRBV19	TRBJ1-1	-
TGTGCCAGCAGCCAGACGTGGGGACAGTTAAACACTGAAGCTTTCTTT	CASSQTWGQLNTEAFF	TRBD1	TRBV27	TRBJ1-1	-
TGTGCCAGCAGCCAACTAGCGGGAGGGCCAGAGACCCAGTACTTC	CASSQLAGGPETQYF	TRBD2	TRBV6-1	TRBJ2-5	-
TGCGCCAGCAGCTTGGTAGGGGGCCGGACTGAAGCTTTCTTT	CASSLVGGRTEAFF	TRBD1	TRBV5-1	TRBJ1-1	-
TGTGCCAGCAGCCCCGGGGGGTTTGGAAACACCATATATTTT	CASSPGGFGNTIYF	-	TRBV7-3	TRBJ1-3	-
TGTGCCAGCAGTTCCCCCCAGCGGGAGGGGGTAGAGACCCAGTACTTC	CASSSPQREGVETQYF	TRBD2	TRBV27	TRBJ2-5	-
TGTGCCAGCAGCCTGACCAGGGGGGCTCTTGATACGCAGTATTTT	CASSLTRGALDTQYF	-	TRBV7-9	TRBJ2-3	-
TGTGCCAGCAGAGAAACTGACAACTCTGGAAACACCATATATTTT	CASRETDNSGNTIYF	-	TRBV2	TRBJ1-3	-
TGTGCCAGCAGCTTGGGTCTGGCGGGAGGGTTTCAGTTCTTC	CASSLGLAGGFQFF	TRBD2	TRBV11-2	TRBJ2-1	-
TGCGCCAGCAGCCAAGCCCTTGAGGGCTACGAGCAGTACTTC	CASSQALEGYEQYF	-	TRBV4-3	TRBJ2-7	medium-sized
TGTGCCACCAGCAGGGACAGGGCGAAGTCACCCCTCCACTTT	CATSRDRAKSPLHF	TRBD1	TRBV15	TRBJ1-6	once
TGTGCCAGCAGCCTGAGTGGGACTAGCGGGAGGGCCGGCACAGATACGCAGTATTTT	CASSLSGTSGRAGTDTQYF	TRBD2	TRBV5-4	TRBJ2-3	-
TGTGCCAGCAAAGGACAGGCTACAATGAACACTGAAGCTTTCTTT	CASKGQATMNTEAFF	TRBD1	TRBV2	TRBJ1-1	-
TGTGCCAGCTCTATACCTAGCGGGACGATCACCGGGGAGCTGTTTTTT	CASSIPSGTITGELFF	TRBD2	TRBV18	TRBJ2-2	-
TGTGCCAGCAGCCCAAGGAGGAACACTGAAGCTTTCTTT	CASSPRRNTEAFF	-	TRBV7-3	TRBJ1-1	-
TGTGCCAGCAGCTTGGCGCTAGCGGGGGGGTACACAGATACGCAGTATTTT	CASSLALAGGYTDTQYF	TRBD2	TRBV5-4	TRBJ2-3	-
TGTGCCAGCTCACGGAGGGACAGGGGTTCCGAGCAGTACTTC	CASSRRDRGSEQYF	TRBD1	TRBV18	TRBJ2-7	-
TGTGCCAGCAGTCCCCGGACGGGGAGCTCCTACAATGAGCAGTTCTTC	CASSPRTGSSYNEQFF	-	TRBV27	TRBJ2-1	-
TGTGCCAGCAGTACTCGACAGGGGAGAGATGAAAAACTGTTTTTT	CASSTRQGRDEKLFF	TRBD1	TRBV28	TRBJ1-4	-
TGTGCCAGCAGCGTCCGGACAGGGTTTGTCGGAGAGACCCAGTACTTC	CASSVRTGFVGETQYF	TRBD1	TRBV11-2	TRBJ2-5	-